Below are 25 T cell receptor beta chains sequenced from a single sample in a study of cytomegalovirus exposure and HLA in healthy donors. Amplification used 60 Vbeta primers and 13 Jbeta primers. TCRdb's copy holds only in-frame clones and misses some; the assay was immunoSEQ multiplex PCR. This sample contains approximately 120,000 clones. The material sequenced was PBMCs. The receptors come from a man aged 40-55 years in good health and CMV-seronegative.

This chain links TRBV5-6 with TRBJ2-7, with 13 bases matching TRBD2. Per the germline V gene, CDR1 is SGHDT and CDR2 is YYEEEE. The CDR3 contains 15 residues. V shed 3 bases and J 4 bases; nucleotides not matched to a gene: 4. Here the CDR3 reads CASSSKTSGRYEQYF. In DNA, the CDR3 is TGTGCCAGCAGCTCGAAGACTAGCGGGAGGTACGAGCAGTACTTC.

J is TRBJ1-5 and V is TRBV6-6; TRBD1 might be the D (6 bases). CDR3 length equals 14 residues. V lost 6 bases, J lost 8 bases, and 17 bases lay in between. Germline values: CDR1 MNHNY, CDR2 SVGAGI (reference sequence). The CDR3 protein is CASSVPQGMKPQHF. CDR3 nucleotides: TGTGCCAGCAGCGTCCCCCAGGGGATGAAGCCCCAGCATTTT.

The rearrangement uses TRBV5-1 and TRBJ2-7, with TRBD2 matching 14 bases. The CDR3 consists of 16 residues. The trim removed 4 bases at V and 2 bases at J, leaving 5 bases unmatched. Germline loops: CDR1 SGHRS, CDR2 YFSETQ. The CDR3 loop reads CASSKRLAGGTYEQYF. CDR3 coding DNA: TGCGCCAGCAGCAAACGACTAGCGGGAGGGACCTACGAGCAGTACTTC.

The J gene is TRBJ2-3, the V gene TRBV7-2; tentative D call: TRBD2 (6 bases). Per germline, CDR1 SGHTA and CDR2 FQGNSA. This CDR3 has 15 amino acids. V was cut by 2 bases and J by 0 bases, with 9 bases left in between. This chain's CDR3 is CASSLRRDSTDTQYF. Written as DNA, the CDR3 is TGTGCCAGCAGCTTACGGAGGGATAGCACAGATACGCAGTATTTT.

The genes are TRBV11-3 and TRBJ2-7, with 10 bases fitting TRBD2. With 5 bases clipped from V and 2 bases from J, the junction kept 12 bases outside the gene matches. The CDR3 sequence is 17 residues long. CDR1 is SGHNT and CDR2 is YENEEA in the germline V gene. The CDR3 region has the DNA TGTGCCAGCAGCAAGACTAGCGGGCCAACACAGGCCTACGAGCAGTACTTC. It is translated as CASSKTSGPTQAYEQYF.

The V gene is TRBV10-3, the J gene TRBJ1-2; 9 bases are a match to TRBD1. The CDR3 sequence is 15 residues long. Germline V gene data show CDR1 as ENHRY and CDR2 as SYGVKD. Unmatched junction bases numbered 8, after V lost 3 bases and J lost 6 bases. In DNA form, the CDR3 reads TGTGCCATCAGTGACTTACAGGGGGCGAAGAATGGCTACACCTTC. This gives the protein CAISDLQGAKNGYTF.

For the CDR3, the DNA is TGTGCCAGCAGCAAAGGACGGGAGCGGTATGGAAACACCATATATTTT. Protein: CASSKGRERYGNTIYF. The V call is TRBV21-1, the J call TRBJ1-3. TRBV21-1 is labeled a pseudogene. The CDR3 is made up of 16 amino acids.

The genes are TRBV7-2 and TRBJ2-7, with D perhaps TRBD2 (6 bases). V lost 4 bases and J lost 7, with 20 bases in between. This CDR3 is 15 amino acids long. The germline V gene has CDR1 SGHTA and CDR2 FQGNSA. The CDR3 loop reads CASSSEGLGSREQYF. The DNA of the CDR3 is TGTGCCAGCAGCTCAGAGGGACTCGGCTCGCGTGAGCAGTACTTC.

The chain recombines TRBV28 with TRBJ1-5, with no clear D. V lost 5 bases and J lost 7, with 9 bases in between. Germline-derived CDR1 and CDR2 are MDHEN and SYDVKM. The CDR3 runs to 12 residues. CDR3 in DNA: TGTGCCAGCAGTGGCATGCCCCAGCCCCAGCATTTT. Its protein is CASSGMPQPQHF.

The chain carries TRBV19 and TRBJ1-2; 11 nucleotides agree with TRBD1. J was trimmed by 0 bases and V by 2 bases; bases with no gene match: 14. The CDR3 runs 20 residues. Germline V gene lookup returns CDR1 LNHDA and CDR2 SQIVND (reference sequence). CDR3 sequence: CASSILGQGATSSSNYGYTF. The CDR3 DNA reads TGTGCCAGTAGTATACTCGGACAGGGGGCGACCTCCTCCTCTAACTATGGCTACACCTTC.

The chain couples TRBV27 to TRBJ2-7; 9 bases fit TRBD2. V trimming: 6 bases; J trimming: 2 bases; junction bases outside the gene matches: 5. The germline CDR1 and CDR2 sequences are MNHEY and SMNVEV (reference sequence). This CDR3 has 14 amino acids. CDR3 nucleotides: TGTGCCAGCAGGAAACTAGCGGGTCCCTACGAGCAGTACTTC. Protein: CASRKLAGPYEQYF.

This chain uses TRBV6-4 with TRBJ2-1, with 8 bases fitting TRBD2. Germline V gives CDR1 MRHNA, CDR2 SNTAGT. The CDR3 totals 21 residues. J was trimmed by 0 bases and V by 2 bases; bases with no gene match: 18. CDR3 DNA: TGTGCCAGCAGTGACACCCTCGGGGGGGGCTGGTCTAGCGGCTCCTACAATGAGCAGTTCTTC. Translating it yields CASSDTLGGGWSSGSYNEQFF.

V usage is TRBV5-1 and J usage is TRBJ2-1, with 7 bases fitting TRBD1. CDR1 and CDR2 from the germline V gene are SGHRS and YFSETQ. There are 15 residues in the CDR3. Germline trimming cut 5 bases from V and 7 bases from J; bases unmatched to any gene: 12. The CDR3 is CASRAQGVSVNEQFF. The CDR3 region has the DNA TGCGCCAGCAGGGCGCAGGGGGTTTCGGTGAATGAGCAGTTCTTC.

In regard to this clone: An end of the junction does not agree with germline; a read error may underlie this. The same CDR3 is also encoded by other DNA sequences in this sample. DNA for the CDR3: TGCGCCAGCAGCGAGGGACAGGGGAATGAAAAACTGTTTTTC. It encodes CASSEGQGNEKLFF. V gene TRBV5-1 combines with J gene TRBJ1-4, with 10 bases matching TRBD1. CDR1 and CDR2 from the germline V gene are SGHRS and YFSETQ. This CDR3 has 14 amino acids. Complete variable domain (other parts from reference TRBV5-1 and TRBJ1-4): KAGVTQTPRYLIKTRGQQVTLSCSPISGHRSVSWYQQTPGQGLQFLFEYFSETQRNKGNFPGRFSGRQFSNSRSEMNVSTLELGDSALYLCASSEGQGNEKLFFGSGTQLSVL.

J is TRBJ1-2 and V is TRBV7-9, with D tentatively TRBD1 (5 bases). Trimming shortened V by 6 bases and J by 8 bases, and 13 bases separated the two germline ends. Looked up from germline, CDR1 is SEHNR and CDR2 is FQNEAQ (reference sequence). This CDR3 has 12 residues. CDR3 residues: CASSYQTEGYTF. The CDR3 DNA reads as TGTGCCAGCAGTTATCAGACAGAGGGCTACACCTTC.

This rearrangement joins TRBV5-6 to TRBJ1-2; D is possibly TRBD1 (5 bases). Germline V lookup: CDR1 SGHDT, CDR2 YYEEEE. The CDR3 sequence is 14 residues long. V gave up 4 bases and J gave up 8 bases, with 18 bases separating them. The CDR3 nucleotides are TGTGCCAGCAGCGAGTGGTCAGCCGGGGGAGGCTACACCTTC. This gives the protein CASSEWSAGGGYTF.

J is TRBJ2-5 and V is TRBV19; D call uncertain. The CDR3 has 19 amino acids. V lost 3 bases, J lost 0 bases, and 23 bases lay in between. The germline V gene has CDR1 LNHDA and CDR2 SQIVND (reference sequence). The CDR3 is CASSIFPPSRVADQETQYF. The CDR3 DNA follows: TGTGCCAGTAGTATTTTTCCCCCCTCCCGTGTAGCCGACCAAGAGACCCAGTACTTC.

V gene TRBV19 combines with J gene TRBJ2-1; 10 nucleotides match TRBD1. The CDR3 has 19 residues. From germline, CDR1 is LNHDA and CDR2 SQIVND (reference sequence). V was clipped by 5 bases and J by 2 bases; unmatched bases: 15. CDR3 protein: CASSPPNIPGQGTYNEQFF. The CDR3 DNA is TGTGCCAGTAGTCCCCCGAACATTCCGGGACAGGGGACCTACAATGAGCAGTTCTTC. Full variable domain (outside the CDR3, taken from reference TRBV19 and TRBJ2-1): DGGITQSPKYLFRKEGQNVTLSCEQNLNHDAMYWYRQDPGQGLRLIYYSQIVNDFQKGDIAEGYSVSREKKESFPLTVTSAQKNPTAFYLCASSPPNIPGQGTYNEQFFGPGTRLTVL.

The chain employs TRBV6-5 and TRBJ2-7, with TRBD1 matching 10 bases. Trimming took 7 bases from V and 4 from J; bases not matched to a gene: 10. Per germline, CDR1 MNHEY and CDR2 SVGAGI. The CDR3 runs 15 residues. The CDR3 here is CASTDAGTGVYEQYF. The CDR3 DNA sequence: TGTGCCAGCACCGACGCCGGGACAGGGGTTTACGAGCAGTACTTC.

V gene TRBV11-3 combines with J gene TRBJ2-3, with D unclear. This CDR3 contains 14 residues. The germline V gene encodes CDR1 SGHNT and CDR2 YENEEA. Trimming shortened V by 0 bases and J by 0 bases, and 4 bases separated the two germline ends. CDR3 DNA sequence: TGTGCCAGCAGCTTAGAGAGGAGCACAGATACGCAGTATTTT. This translates into CASSLERSTDTQYF. The full variable domain, its missing parts supplied by reference TRBV11-3 and TRBJ2-3, is EAGVVQSPRYKIIEKKQPVAFWCNPISGHNTLYWYLQNLGQGPELLIRYENEEAVDDSQLPKDRFSAERLKGVDSTLKIQPAELGDSAVYLCASSLERSTDTQYFGPGTRLTVL.

V gene TRBV9 combines with J gene TRBJ1-1, with D unclear. The V end was cut by 4 bases, the J end by 5 bases, with 15 bases between. Germline V gene lookup returns CDR1 SGDLS and CDR2 YYNGEE. The CDR3 totals 14 residues. The CDR3 sequence: CASSPVGRVTEAFF. CDR3 coding DNA: TGTGCCAGCAGCCCTGTTGGCCGGGTGACTGAAGCTTTCTTT.

This chain connects TRBV2 to TRBJ2-3; D perhaps matches TRBD1 (5 bases). The CDR3 is 14 residues long. V lost 4 bases and J 0 bases, leaving 8 bases between the germline ends. CDR1 SNHLY and CDR2 FYNNEI come from the germline V gene. Written as DNA, the CDR3 is TGTGCCAGCAGTGTTCAGGGTAGCACAGATACGCAGTATTTT. Its translation is CASSVQGSTDTQYF.

The rearrangement links TRBV9 to TRBJ2-7; TRBD2 matches 9 bases. Germline lookup yields CDR1 SGDLS and CDR2 YYNGEE. This CDR3 contains 19 residues. The junction had 15 bases not matched to a gene; V was cut back by 0 bases and J by 2 bases. In DNA, the CDR3 is TGTGCCAGCAGCGTAGAGGGGGTAGGCGGGAGGGCCCGGACCTACGAGCAGTACTTC. Its translation is CASSVEGVGGRARTYEQYF.

The chain uses TRBV6-6 and TRBJ2-3; unclear D gene. Germline values: CDR1 MNHNY, CDR2 SVGAGI (reference sequence). The CDR3 contains 13 residues. V was trimmed by 2 bases and J by 4 bases, leaving 7 bases between them. CDR3 DNA sequence: TGTGCCAGCAGTTACAACGCAGCAGATACGCAGTATTTT. It codes for CASSYNAADTQYF.

The J gene is TRBJ1-2, the V gene TRBV6-6, with D perhaps matching TRBD1 (6 bases). V was trimmed by 5 bases and J by 2 bases, leaving 9 bases between them. This CDR3 is built from 13 residues. Germline assignment: CDR1 MNHNY and CDR2 SVGAGI (reference sequence). CDR3 in amino acids: CASSTGKNYGYTF. In DNA form, the CDR3 reads TGTGCCAGCAGTACAGGGAAGAACTATGGCTACACCTTC.